This T cell receptor (beta chain) was captured in a study of blood T cells in healthy people across ages. Through a sample-barcoded 5' primer and a J-beta primer mix, a second PCR was run for about 6 to 11 cycles. Each cDNA molecule carried a tag from a template-switch adaptor that contained 12 random nucleotides. TCRdb analysed the 5' RACE reads with MiXCR anew, one entry per CDR3 protein. The repertoire consists of 650,000 to 800,000 distinct CDR3 sequences, with 44% occurring once and the leading ten covering approximately 19%. The CDR3 runs 16 residues. With 2 bases removed from V and 5 bases from J, the gap between germline ends came to 18 bases. CDR1 and CDR2 from the germline V gene are MNHEY and SVGEGT. This clonotype was detected a few times.

The sequenced sample was blood. The origin of this receptor is a man in his 60s in good health. The chain has TRBV6-2 or TRBV6-3 and TRBJ1-1; D unclear. The CDR3 is CASSYNPRHIRTEAFF. The CDR3 DNA reads as TGTGCCAGCAGTTACAATCCGAGACACATACGGACTGAAGCTTTCTTT.